The entry below gives a single T cell receptor (beta chain) sequence along with its context. The antigen remains undetermined. The RNA input was roughly 0.45 to 1 ug, and it was reverse transcribed with random hexamers. TCRdb called the immunoSEQ multiplex PCR reads again in MiXCR, with one record for every CDR3 protein. This sample yields roughly 140,000 distinct CDR3 sequences, of which 90% to 95% are seen a single time; around 0.21% belongs to the top ten. Multiple sclerosis controls were treatment-naive patients with stable or active relapsing-remitting disease. TEMRA cells were enriched by FACS, while CD8+ and CD4+ T cells were obtained through a negative isolation that was performed magnetically. This record belongs to a study of CD8 T cells in Susac syndrome. Broader study findings: The study's TCR sequencing and HLA analysis drew on a certain number of individuals. That number was acknowledged as relatively small.

The CDR3 totals 11 residues. The germline CDR1 and CDR2 sequences are MNHEY and SVGEGT. Trimming took 6 bases from V and 9 from J, leaving 6 bases between them. The sample comprised CD8+ T cells from PBMCs. J is TRBJ1-6 and V is TRBV6-2 or TRBV6-3; no firm D call. The receptor was derived from a human donor with multiple sclerosis. CDR3: CASSIGSPLHF. In DNA, the CDR3 is TGTGCCAGCAGCATCGGTTCACCCCTCCACTTT.